The rows below give T cell receptor beta chains drawn from one sample of a study of blood T cell repertoires in COVID-19. Profiled with immunoSEQ multiplex PCR; TCRdb holds only in-frame clones, not every one. Altogether some 370,000 clones are present, around 91% being singletons, with the ten largest covering about 6.5%. Sample: peripheral blood. These receptors all come from a man younger than 30 with active or convalescent COVID-19. The CDR3 runs from the conserved cysteine through the conserved F or W. A D gene is named only where the DNA matches it firmly. Not every row has a clone size; where given, it reads once, few, many or a size class.

>once|.|TRBV2|TRBJ2-6
CASSEYRDSGANVLTF
TGTGCCAGCAGTGAATATAGAGACTCTGGGGCCAACGTGCTGACTTTC
>.|.|TRBV5-8|TRBJ1-2
CASSLERDYGYTF
TGTGCCAGCAGCTTGGAACGGGACTATGGCTACACCTTC
>.|.|TRBV7-8|TRBJ1-5
CASSAQGGVGGQPQHF
TGTGCCAGCAGCGCCCAAGGTGGCGTAGGGGGTCAGCCCCAGCATTTT
>.|.|TRBV5-1|TRBJ1-6
CASSLEVRGSSPLHF
TGCGCCAGCAGCTTGGAGGTTCGGGGGAGTTCACCCCTCCACTTT
>once|.|TRBV6-5|TRBJ1-2
CASSSEQGTTYGYTF
TGTGCCAGCAGTAGCGAACAGGGAACAACCTATGGCTACACCTTC
>.|.|TRBV15|TRBJ1-5
CATSREAGRMWNSNQPQHF
TGTGCCACCAGCAGAGAGGCAGGTCGAATGTGGAATAGCAATCAGCCCCAGCATTTT
>.|.|TRBV7-8|TRBJ1-1
CASSPRSRGNTEAFF
TGTGCCAGCAGCCCCCGCAGCCGAGGGAACACTGAAGCTTTCTTT
>few|.|TRBV7-8|TRBJ1-1
CASSLGLGGVTEAFF
TGTGCCAGCAGCTTAGGACTGGGGGGGGTCACTGAAGCTTTCTTT
>.|TRBD2|TRBV3-1/TRBV3-2|TRBJ2-2
CASTRTSGSPGELFF
TGTGCCAGCACCCGGACTAGCGGGAGTCCCGGGGAGCTGTTTTTT
>.|TRBD1|TRBV27|TRBJ2-2
CASSTRVYRGQGTGELFF
TGTGCCAGCAGTACCAGGGTGTACAGGGGGCAAGGCACCGGGGAGCTGTTTTTT